The rows below give T cell receptor beta chains drawn from one sample of a study of blood T cell repertoires in COVID-19. Some clones are missing from TCRdb's copy, which holds only in-frame ones; the method was immunoSEQ multiplex PCR. This sample has over 100,000 clones, with approximately 86% found just once. The sequenced sample was peripheral blood. The receptors originated from a woman in her 70s with COVID-19, enrolled during active disease. CDR3s include the opening cysteine and the closing phenylalanine or tryptophan. The D gene is left open where the match is weak. Where a row states a size, it is once, few, many or the class of an expanded clone; other rows omit it.

j_gene	d_gene	abundance	v_gene	CDR3aa	CDR3nt
TRBJ2-1	-	-	TRBV5-6	CASQLSNEQFF	TGTGCCAGCCAACTGTCCAATGAGCAGTTCTTC
TRBJ1-5	-	-	TRBV2	CASSDNTPWQPQHF	TGTGCCAGCAGTGATAATACACCCTGGCAGCCCCAGCATTTT
TRBJ1-1	-	-	TRBV5-4	CASSSPPSGQFNMNTEAFF	TGTGCCAGCAGTTCTCCTCCATCCGGACAGTTCAACATGAACACTGAAGCTTTCTTT
TRBJ1-2	-	-	TRBV2	CASSEARGGDYGYTF	TGTGCCAGCAGTGAAGCACGCGGGGGCGACTATGGCTACACCTTC
TRBJ1-5	-	-	TRBV28	CASSPEGRGQPQHF	TGTGCCAGCAGTCCCGAGGGCCGTGGTCAGCCCCAGCATTTT
TRBJ2-3	TRBD2	many	TRBV7-9	CASSFTSTSGGAVTQYF	TGTGCCAGCAGCTTCACTTCCACTAGCGGGGGGGCAGTCACGCAGTATTTT
TRBJ2-3	-	once	TRBV30	CAWTGDSPTTDTQYF	TGTGCCTGGACCGGAGACAGTCCGACCACAGATACGCAGTATTTT
TRBJ1-2	TRBD1	-	TRBV7-9	CASSPRSTGGASYTF	TGTGCCAGCAGCCCCCGATCGACAGGGGGCGCGAGCTACACCTTC
TRBJ2-5	TRBD2	-	TRBV28	CASNPAGETETQYF	TGTGCCAGCAACCCAGCGGGGGAGACGGAGACCCAGTACTTC
TRBJ1-4	-	-	TRBV2	CASSESGFNEKLFF	TGTGCCAGCAGTGAATCAGGGTTTAATGAAAAACTGTTTTTT
TRBJ2-6	-	once	TRBV7-7	CASSSYSRDGANVLTF	TGTGCTAGCAGCTCATACTCGAGGGATGGGGCCAACGTCCTGACTTTC
TRBJ1-5	TRBD1	few	TRBV19	CASSLRQGIRQPQHF	TGTGCCAGTAGCCTTCGACAGGGGATTAGGCAGCCCCAGCATTTT
TRBJ1-1	TRBD1	-	TRBV5-1	CASSQGQDFSEAFF	TGCGCCAGCAGCCAGGGACAGGACTTCTCTGAAGCTTTCTTT
TRBJ1-5	-	-	TRBV6-6	CASSYSGEYSNQPQHF	TGTGCCAGCAGTTACTCGGGAGAGTATAGCAATCAGCCCCAGCATTTT
TRBJ2-2	-	-	TRBV9	CASSVVGSPKELFF	TGTGCCAGCAGCGTAGTGGGCTCCCCGAAGGAGCTGTTTTTT
TRBJ1-1	-	once	TRBV29-1	CSVESRVDTEAFF	TGCAGCGTTGAATCCAGGGTGGACACTGAAGCTTTCTTT
TRBJ2-1	TRBD2	-	TRBV7-2	CASSLPGGARNEQFF	TGTGCCAGCAGCTTACCCGGGGGGGCGCGGAATGAGCAGTTCTTC
TRBJ2-7	-	-	TRBV11-2	CASSSPVNSYEQYF	TGTGCCAGCAGCTCCCCCGTAAACTCCTACGAGCAGTACTTC
TRBJ1-6	-	-	TRBV2	CASSSGQGLSPLHF	TGTGCCAGCAGCTCGGGTCAGGGGCTATCACCCCTCCACTTT
TRBJ1-5	-	-	TRBV7-9	CASSFGTGSNQPQHF	TGTGCCAGCTCCTTTGGTACAGGGAGCAATCAGCCCCAGCATTTT
TRBJ1-1	TRBD1	-	TRBV5-1	CASSQRDRGVNTEAFF	TGCGCCAGCAGCCAAAGGGACAGGGGAGTGAACACTGAAGCTTTCTTT
TRBJ2-5	-	-	TRBV7-8	CASSLNPGFGETQYF	TGTGCCAGCAGCTTAAATCCGGGGTTTGGGGAGACCCAGTACTTC
TRBJ2-7	TRBD1	-	TRBV4-2	CANSHPGQGTEQYF	TGTGCCAACAGCCATCCGGGACAGGGAACCGAGCAGTACTTC
TRBJ1-2	-	-	TRBV2	CASSAISSNYGYTF	TGTGCCAGTTCAGCGATAAGCTCTAACTATGGCTACACCTTC
TRBJ2-5	-	-	TRBV2	CASSAGETQYF	TGTGCCAGCAGTGCGGGGGAGACCCAGTACTTC
TRBJ1-2	-	-	TRBV7-8	CASSLARSYGYTF	TGTGCCAGCAGCTTAGCACGCAGCTATGGCTACACCTTC
TRBJ1-5	-	-	TRBV27	CASSLTGNQPQHF	TGTGCCAGCAGTTTAACGGGGAATCAGCCCCAGCATTTT
TRBJ2-1	TRBD2	-	TRBV5-1	CASSPQLAGGINEQFF	TGCGCCAGCAGCCCGCAGCTAGCGGGGGGGATCAATGAGCAGTTCTTC
TRBJ2-3	TRBD2	-	TRBV6-2/TRBV6-3	CASSSPGGNTDTQYF	TGTGCCAGCAGTTCACCGGGAGGAAACACAGATACGCAGTATTTT
TRBJ1-4	TRBD1	-	TRBV28	CASSSKDRGPREKLFF	TGTGCCAGCAGTTCGAAGGACAGGGGTCCTCGGGAAAAACTGTTTTTT
TRBJ1-1	-	-	TRBV5-4	CASSSPLRGTEAFF	TGTGCCAGCAGCTCCCCCCTGCGGGGCACTGAAGCTTTCTTT
TRBJ2-5	TRBD2	once	TRBV3-1/TRBV3-2	CASSPGGYQETQYF	TGTGCCAGCAGCCCGGGGGGGTACCAAGAGACCCAGTACTTC
TRBJ2-7	-	few	TRBV10-1	CASSEYNEQYF	TGCGCCAGCAGTGAGTATAACGAGCAGTACTTC
TRBJ2-7	TRBD1	-	TRBV5-1	CASSLGQGANEQYF	TGCGCCAGCAGCTTGGGACAGGGGGCGAATGAGCAGTACTTC
TRBJ2-3	-	-	TRBV7-8	CASSLALTTHTDTQYF	TGTGCCAGCAGCTTGGCCCTAACTACGCACACAGATACGCAGTATTTT
TRBJ2-1	TRBD2	-	TRBV28	CASRDGLAGGQNEQFF	TGTGCCAGCAGGGACGGACTAGCGGGGGGGCAGAATGAGCAGTTCTTC
TRBJ1-6	-	-	TRBV28	CASSPPQGNNSPLHF	TGTGCCAGCAGTCCACCACAGGGTAACAATTCACCCCTCCACTTT
TRBJ1-5	-	-	TRBV7-2	CASSLTGSLQPQHF	TGTGCCAGCAGCTTAACAGGCTCCCTTCAGCCCCAGCATTTT
TRBJ2-1	-	-	TRBV2	CASSEKQGGNEQFF	TGTGCCAGCAGTGAAAAACAAGGGGGCAATGAGCAGTTCTTC
TRBJ1-4	-	-	TRBV6-1	CASSEADRNEKLFF	TGTGCCAGCAGTGAAGCGGACAGAAATGAAAAACTGTTTTTT
TRBJ1-1	-	-	TRBV10-3	CAISEPPNTEAFF	TGTGCCATCAGTGAGCCCCCTAACACTGAAGCTTTCTTT
TRBJ2-1	TRBD1	-	TRBV3-1/TRBV3-2	CASSPRDRVYEQFF	TGTGCCAGCAGCCCCCGGGACAGGGTCTATGAGCAGTTCTTC
TRBJ2-5	TRBD2	-	TRBV3-1/TRBV3-2	CASSQDLLAGAQETQYF	TGTGCCAGCAGCCAAGATTTATTAGCGGGGGCTCAAGAGACCCAGTACTTC